The 18 T cell receptor beta chains given below trace back to one sample, sequenced in a study of patients and donors after allogeneic stem cell transplantation (dated by TCRdb to 2020 to 2021). Libraries were constructed by RT-PCR. Sequencer: NextSeq 550. In-frame beta chains were kept once TCRdb had trimmed the public reads at Q25 with fastp and called clones with MiXCR. Rows are combined by CDR3 protein, so each entry shows the most common genes and DNA. This sample is represented by about a million distinct CDR3 sequences; 15% to 20% of them were singletons. The ten largest clones take up under 6.5% of the sample. Sequenced sample: blood, either unsorted or a sorted T cell fraction (not recorded which). The receptors stem from a human donor who was either an allogeneic HSCT recipient or a stem cell or donor lymphocyte infusion donor (not recorded which). It is not recorded whose cells these are; they may come from a transplant donor.

This clonotype turned up a few times. The chain links TRBV12-3 or TRBV12-4 to TRBJ2-2; D perhaps matches TRBD2 (5 bases). The CDR3 is 13 amino acids. The ends were cut back, 4 bases at V and 7 bases at J, with 10 bases in the middle. Written as DNA, the CDR3 is TGTGCCAGCAGTTCCCCTACTAGCGGGGAGCTGTTTTTT. Translation: CASSSPTSGELFF.

The gene calls are TRBV7-9 and TRBJ2-1; D not resolved. Germline V gives CDR1 SEHNR, CDR2 FQNEAQ (reference sequence). The CDR3 runs 16 residues. The ends were cut back, 3 bases at V and 1 base at J, with 13 bases in the middle. The CDR3 region is CASSFGMGTSYNEQFF. For the CDR3, the DNA is TGTGCCAGCAGCTTCGGTATGGGTACTTCCTACAATGAGCAGTTCTTC.

The V call is TRBV7-9, the J call TRBJ2-7; weak D call: TRBD2 (6 bases). V lost 2 bases, J lost 2 bases, and 7 bases lay in between. This CDR3 is 13 amino acids long. Germline V gene sequence: CDR1 SEHNR, CDR2 FQNEAQ (reference sequence). CDR3: CASSLPSAYEQYF. The CDR3, as DNA: TGTGCCAGCAGCTTACCTAGCGCCTACGAGCAGTACTTC.

This clonotype was picked up a small number of times. V and J are TRBV7-9 and TRBJ2-1; D possibly matches TRBD1 or TRBD2 (5 bases each). V lost 5 bases and J 8 bases, leaving 16 bases between the germline ends. The length of the CDR3 is 14 residues. In germline, CDR1 is SEHNR, CDR2 FQNEAQ (reference sequence). In nucleotides, the CDR3 is TGTGCCAGCAGCCCGACGGGACGGCGGGATGAGCAGTTCTTC. Translation gives CASSPTGRRDEQFF.

There are many counts of this clonotype. The chain employs TRBV5-1 and TRBJ2-1, with 14 positions matching TRBD2. CDR1 is SGHRS, CDR2 YFSETQ, per germline. This CDR3 has 16 amino acids. With V trimmed by 4 bases and J by 6 bases, 6 bases remained unmatched. CDR3 coding DNA: TGCGCCAGCAGCCAAGGGACTAGCGGGGGACTCAATGAGCAGTTCTTC. Protein: CASSQGTSGGLNEQFF.

The chain carries TRBV12-3 or TRBV12-4 and TRBJ1-2; a possible D gene is TRBD1 (6 bases). Trimming pared 5 bases from V and 8 bases from J, leaving 12 bases between. The CDR3 covers 12 residues. The CDR3 DNA reads TGTGCCAGCAGTGAGGGGGTTGGGGGCTACACCTTC. It encodes CASSEGVGGYTF.

This clonotype was observed a handful of times. Because it lacks the conserved phenylalanine or tryptophan at the end, this CDR3 is likely a read error. V and J are TRBV9 and TRBJ1-1; D uncertain. CDR1 SGDLS and CDR2 YYNGEE come from the germline V gene. This CDR3 is built from 14 residues. Trimming cost V 4 bases and J 0 bases, with 10 bases left between them. The CDR3 is CASSPWTVNTEAFS. CDR3 nucleotide sequence: TGTGCCAGCAGCCCTTGGACGGTGAACACTGAAGCTTTCTCT.

The chain carries TRBV5-5 and TRBJ2-3, with 9 positions matching TRBD1. Germline CDR1 is SGHKS and CDR2 is YYEKEE (reference sequence). The CDR3 is 16 amino acids. Trimming took 7 bases from V and 4 from J; bases not matched to a gene: 13. The CDR3 nucleotides are TGTGCCAGCTCTAAGCCGGGACAGGGCGTTGCAGATACGCAGTATTTT. Translated: CASSKPGQGVADTQYF. The full variable domain, its missing parts supplied by reference TRBV5-5 and TRBJ2-3, is DAGVTQSPTHLIKTRGQQVTLRCSPISGHKSVSWYQQVLGQGPQFIFQYYEKEERGRGNFPDRFSARQFPNYSSELNVNALLLGDSALYLCASSKPGQGVADTQYFGPGTRLTVL.

This clonotype was picked up a small number of times. The chain uses TRBV18 and TRBJ1-2; 7 nucleotides agree with TRBD1. CDR3 length: 12 amino acids. Germline CDR1 is KGHSH and CDR2 is LQKENI. After removal of 4 bases from V and 8 bases from J, the junction contained 4 bases not matched to a gene. The chain's CDR3 is CASSHRDRGYTF. The CDR3 region has the DNA TGTGCCAGCTCACACAGGGACAGAGGCTACACCTTC.

The sample holds many counts of this clonotype. The gene calls are TRBV29-1 and TRBJ2-7; possibly TRBD1 for D (5 bases). Trimming shortened V by 4 bases and J by 0 bases, and 10 bases separated the two germline ends. Germline CDR1 and CDR2: SQVTM and ANQGSEA. The CDR3 loop spans 13 amino acids. For the CDR3, the DNA is TGCAGCGTTGGGGGCTCCAGCTCCTACGAGCAGTACTTC. Translating gives CSVGGSSSYEQYF.

The table lists this clonotype with a few counts. This sequence joins TRBV9 and TRBJ2-2, with 8 bases that match TRBD2. The V gene's germline CDR1 is SGDLS and CDR2 YYNGEE. V lost 5 bases, J lost 4 bases, and 19 bases stayed unmatched. The CDR3 spans 19 residues. The CDR3 loop reads CASRNHPVGLAGATGELFF. The CDR3 coding sequence is TGTGCCAGCAGGAATCACCCTGTGGGGCTAGCGGGCGCCACCGGGGAGCTGTTTTTT.

This clonotype was found a few times. The chain carries TRBV12-3 or TRBV12-4 and TRBJ2-6, with unresolved D. Between the trimmed V and J ends, which lost 3 bases and 0 bases, there was a span of 15 bases. The CDR3 is 18 residues long. The CDR3 sequence: CASSFLRRRSSGANVLTF. The DNA for the CDR3 is TGTGCCAGCAGTTTCTTAAGGCGTCGTAGCTCTGGGGCCAACGTCCTGACTTTC.

The chain recombines TRBV9 with TRBJ1-5, with 8 bases lining up with TRBD1. Germline assignment: CDR1 SGDLS and CDR2 YYNGEE. This CDR3 is 13 amino acids long. With 4 bases clipped from V and 9 bases from J, the junction kept 6 bases outside the gene matches. CDR3 residues: CASSRTGHGPQHF. The DNA of the CDR3 is TGTGCCAGCAGCCGGACAGGGCATGGGCCCCAGCATTTT.

There are a few counts of this clonotype. The chain recombines TRBV7-9 with TRBJ2-2, with D tentatively TRBD1 (5 bases). Germline CDR1 is SEHNR and CDR2 is FQNEAQ (reference sequence). The germline V and J ends were trimmed by 3 bases and 4 bases, with 15 bases remaining between them. The CDR3 extends over 16 amino acids. Here the CDR3 DNA reads TGTGCCAGCAGCTTGGACGGTTGGGGCAGCACCGGGGAGCTGTTTTTT. Protein: CASSLDGWGSTGELFF. The variable domain in full, completed from reference TRBV7-9 and TRBJ2-2, reads DTGVSQNPRHKITKRGQNVTFRCDPISEHNRLYWYRQTLGQGPEFLTYFQNEAQLEKSRLLSDRFSAERPKGSFSTLEIQRTEQGDSAMYLCASSLDGWGSTGELFFGEGSRLTVL.

The chain combines TRBV6-1 with TRBJ1-3, with 8 bases that match TRBD1. Germline V gives CDR1 MNHNS, CDR2 SASEGT. V was clipped by 6 bases and J by 0 bases; unmatched bases: 10. The CDR3 spans 17 residues. CDR3 in amino acids: CASSRQGTTSSGNTIYF. In DNA, the CDR3 is TGTGCCAGCAGCCGACAGGGGACTACGAGCTCTGGAAACACCATATATTTT.

This clonotype was seen repeatedly, ten times or more. The chain links TRBV12-3 or TRBV12-4 to TRBJ1-2; D remains unclear. This CDR3 spans 15 amino acids. The V and J ends lost 5 bases and 3 bases respectively, with 16 bases between them. CDR3 protein: CASSDRGSGDYGYTF. CDR3 sequence (DNA): TGTGCCAGCAGTGACCGGGGTAGCGGGGACTATGGCTACACCTTC.

In its sample, this clonotype was seen a few times. The V and J genes are TRBV6-5 and TRBJ2-1, with 12 bases that match TRBD2. CDR1 is MNHEY and CDR2 is SVGAGI in the germline V gene. The CDR3 loop spans 15 amino acids. Trimming at V came to 4 bases and at J to 5 bases, leaving 3 bases not matched to a gene. The CDR3 region is CASSLTSGGNNEQFF. The CDR3 region has the DNA TGTGCCAGCAGTTTGACTAGCGGGGGCAACAATGAGCAGTTCTTC.

The chain recombines TRBV5-1 with TRBJ1-2; D is ambiguous. The germline V gene encodes CDR1 SGHRS and CDR2 YFSETQ. V lost 0 bases, J lost 1 base, and 7 bases lay in between. The CDR3 runs to 14 residues. CDR3 coding DNA: TGCGCCAGCAGCTTGGATCCTTATAACTATGGCTACACCTTC. Protein sequence: CASSLDPYNYGYTF.